These 12 T cell receptor beta chains came from one sample sequenced in a study of tumor-infiltrating lymphocytes in localized non-small cell lung cancer. Measured with immunoSEQ multiplex PCR; TCRdb has only the in-frame clones, and not every one. The profile shows thousands of clones, roughly 76% of them singletons. The material sequenced was uninvolved lung tissue not adjacent to the tumor. Source of these receptors: a human donor with non-small cell lung cancer.

This sequence joins TRBV10-3 and TRBJ2-7; TRBD1 agrees at 7 bases. Germline CDR1 reads ENHRY; CDR2 reads SYGVKD. The J segment lost 4 bases and the V segment lost 7 bases, leaving 10 bases of the junction unmatched. This CDR3 spans 14 amino acids. In DNA form, the CDR3 reads TGTGCCATCACCCCCTCCGGGACAGCATACGAGCAGTACTTC. This encodes CAITPSGTAYEQYF.

This clone was counted a single time. The CDR3 DNA follows: TGTGCCAGCAGCCAAGTTGAGGGGGGACAGAGTTTTAACTATGGCTACACCTTC. Its protein is CASSQVEGGQSFNYGYTF. The chain recombines TRBV4-2 with TRBJ1-2; 7 nucleotides line up with TRBD1. V dropped 1 base and J dropped 1; count of bases not matched to a gene: 12. Per germline, CDR1 LGHNA and CDR2 YNFKEQ. This CDR3 has 18 amino acids.

This chain links TRBV10-2 with TRBJ1-3; 8 nucleotides line up with TRBD1. The CDR3 runs to 15 residues. Germline CDR1 WSHSY, CDR2 SAAADI. Trimming cost V 5 bases and J 1 base; bases outside gene matches: 4. In DNA, the CDR3 is TGCGCCAGCAGTAACAGGGGGAGGTCTGGAAACACCATATATTTT. It specifies CASSNRGRSGNTIYF.

The rearrangement links TRBV27 to TRBJ1-5; 8 nucleotides agree with TRBD1. V shed 6 bases and J 6 bases; nucleotides not matched to a gene: 7. CDR1 and CDR2 from the germline V gene are MNHEY and SMNVEV (reference sequence). The CDR3 covers 14 residues. In DNA form, the CDR3 reads TGTGCCAGCAGGGGGTCCAGGGGGCGTCAGCCCCAGCATTTT. The encoded protein is CASRGSRGRQPQHF.

The CDR3 bases are TGTGCCAGCTCACCCCTTGGACAGCCGAACACTGAAGCTTTCTTT. As protein: CASSPLGQPNTEAFF. The rearrangement links TRBV18 to TRBJ1-1, with D possibly TRBD1 on 6 matching bases. Trimming took 3 bases from V and 1 from J, leaving 12 bases between them. From germline, CDR1 is KGHSH and CDR2 LQKENI. This CDR3 spans 15 amino acids.

In its sample, this clone ranks as medium-sized. The V gene is TRBV28, the J gene TRBJ2-1; possible D gene TRBD2, 5 bases. CDR3 length: 13 residues. Germline V gene sequence: CDR1 MDHEN, CDR2 SYDVKM. Trimming stripped 6 bases from V and 8 bases from J, with 14 bases between. The CDR3 loop is CASRPPSIYEQFF. The CDR3 bases are TGTGCCAGCAGACCCCCTAGCATCTATGAGCAGTTCTTC.

The chain couples TRBV30 to TRBJ1-2; the match to TRBD1 covers 9 bases. The CDR3 is 14 residues long. Germline values: CDR1 GTSNPN, CDR2 SVGIG (reference sequence). Trimming took 4 bases from V and 4 from J; bases not matched to a gene: 7. Written as DNA, the CDR3 is TGTGCCTGGATTGAAACAGGGGGCAGCTATGGCTACACCTTC. This gives the protein CAWIETGGSYGYTF.

V is TRBV7-8 and J is TRBJ2-5, with 8 bases that match TRBD1. V dropped 2 bases and J dropped 5; count of bases not matched to a gene: 4. Germline V CDR1 and CDR2: SGHVS, FQNEAQ. This CDR3 spans 14 amino acids. The CDR3 protein is CASSLFSGGETQYF. The DNA of the CDR3 is TGTGCCAGCAGCTTATTCTCAGGGGGCGAGACCCAGTACTTC.

The CDR3 loop reads CASSLTGGRDREQYF. The CDR3 DNA sequence: TGCGCCAGCAGCTTGACAGGGGGCCGGGATCGCGAGCAGTACTTC. The chain carries TRBV5-1 and TRBJ2-7; 9 bases are shared with TRBD1. Germline-derived CDR1 and CDR2 are SGHRS and YFSETQ. This CDR3 has 15 residues. V lost 1 base and J lost 6; bases outside the gene matches: 8.

The gene calls are TRBV2 and TRBJ2-6, with 8 bases that match TRBD1. V shed 6 bases and J 3 bases; nucleotides not matched to a gene: 4. This CDR3 has 15 amino acids. Germline values: CDR1 SNHLY, CDR2 FYNNEI. The CDR3: CASRDRAYGANVLTF. As DNA, the CDR3 is TGTGCCAGCAGGGACAGGGCTTATGGGGCCAACGTCCTGACTTTC.

This clone occurred once. The rearrangement links TRBV27 to TRBJ2-7; D not certain. V lost 3 bases, J lost 3 bases, and 9 bases lay in between. The length of the CDR3 is 13 residues. Germline-derived CDR1 and CDR2 are MNHEY and SMNVEV (reference sequence). In DNA form, the CDR3 reads TGTGCCAGCAGTTTGTCCCCGAACTACGAGCAGTACTTC. Translation: CASSLSPNYEQYF.

The chain carries TRBV29-1 and TRBJ2-2, with D perhaps TRBD2 (6 bases). Germline CDR1 is SQVTM and CDR2 is ANQGSEA. Deletions cut 3 bases from V and 0 bases from J, with 11 bases between. CDR3 length: 15 amino acids. CDR3 protein: CSVDSGGANTGELFF. The CDR3 DNA reads as TGCAGCGTTGATAGCGGAGGGGCGAACACCGGGGAGCTGTTTTTT.